These T cell receptor beta chains were read from a single sample in a study of shared clonotypes between healthy human individuals. The repertoire was sequenced with immunoSEQ multiplex PCR; TCRdb's copy has only in-frame clones and lacks some. The sample has roughly 810,000 clones, 90% to 97% seen once. Material for sequencing was naive CD8+ T cells sorted from blood. All receptors derive from a man aged 25-45 years in good health. The CDR3 runs from the conserved cysteine through the conserved F or W. A D gene is named only where the DNA matches it firmly. Clone size is given for some rows only: seen once, a few or many times, or a class if the clone is expanded.

TRBV20-1	once	-	TRBJ2-3	TGCAGCCCCACAGATACGCAGTATTTT	CSPTDTQYF
TRBV7-9	-	-	TRBJ2-1	TGTGCCAGCAGCCAGTCAACAGGGAGTCCAAATGAGCAGTTCTTC	CASSQSTGSPNEQFF
TRBV7-9	-	TRBD1	TRBJ1-2	TGTGCCAGCAGCCACCCCCCAGACAGGGTAGGCGGCTACACCTTC	CASSHPPDRVGGYTF
TRBV5-6	-	TRBD2	TRBJ2-2	TGTGCCAGCAGCTTCAAAAGCGGGAGTGGTACCGGGGAGCTGTTTTTT	CASSFKSGSGTGELFF
TRBV15	-	TRBD2	TRBJ2-7	TGTGCCACCAGCGACCGAAAGGGAACTAGCGGGAACGAGCAGTACTTC	CATSDRKGTSGNEQYF
TRBV9	-	-	TRBJ2-7	TGTGCCAGCAGCGGTAGTACGGGGACCTACGAGCAGTACTTC	CASSGSTGTYEQYF
TRBV29-1	-	TRBD2	TRBJ2-5	TGCAGCGTTGAAGGATGGACTAGCGGGAGGGCCTTAGGAGAGACCCAGTACTTC	CSVEGWTSGRALGETQYF
TRBV6-1	-	-	TRBJ2-6	TGTGCCAGCAGTGATTGGGTCTCTGGGGCCAACGTCCTGACTTTC	CASSDWVSGANVLTF
TRBV5-6	-	-	TRBJ1-1	TGTGCCAGCAGCCCTACTCGTTATTTT	CASSPTRYF
TRBV7-6	-	-	TRBJ2-7	TGTGCCAGCAGCTTGGGCGGATCCGAGCAGTACTTC	CASSLGGSEQYF
TRBV6-5	-	-	TRBJ2-3	TGTGCCAGCAGGGGTCGCAGGGGATGGGACGATACGCAGTATTTT	CASRGRRGWDDTQYF
TRBV10-2	-	-	TRBJ2-6	TGCGCCACCTCTCGGGGCTCTGGGGCCAACGTCCTGACTTTC	CATSRGSGANVLTF
TRBV29-1	-	TRBD2	TRBJ2-3	TGCAGCGTTCGGACTAGCACACTGGATACGCAGTATTTT	CSVRTSTLDTQYF
TRBV5-4	-	TRBD1	TRBJ2-7	TGTGCCAGCAGCTTGGACACCGGGACAGCTTACTACGAGCAGTACTTC	CASSLDTGTAYYEQYF
TRBV4-1	-	-	TRBJ2-7	TGCGCCAGCAGCCAAGACAGAGACTACGAGCAGTACTTC	CASSQDRDYEQYF
TRBV7-9	-	-	TRBJ2-1	TGTGCCAGCAGCTTAGGGCTTTTAGGGGGCAATGAGCAGTTCTTC	CASSLGLLGGNEQFF
TRBV14	-	-	TRBJ2-7	TGTGCCAGCAGCTTCAGAGGGGGGGCCGAGCAGTACTTC	CASSFRGGAEQYF
TRBV27	once	TRBD1	TRBJ2-7	TGTGCCAGCAGTGACAGGGGCACGTACGAGCAGTACTTC	CASSDRGTYEQYF
TRBV28	-	-	TRBJ2-1	TGTGCCAGCAGCCAAGGACTAAGCAATGAGCAGTTCTTC	CASSQGLSNEQFF
TRBV5-4	-	TRBD1	TRBJ2-7	TGTGCCAGCAGCCCCCGGGACAGGGTGTACGAGCAGTACTTC	CASSPRDRVYEQYF
TRBV5-4	-	TRBD1	TRBJ2-6	TGTGCCACTTACCGGGACAGGGGTCTCTCTGGGGCCAACGTCCTGACTTTC	CATYRDRGLSGANVLTF
TRBV23-1	-	TRBD1	TRBJ2-7	TGCGCCAGCAGTCCCACGGACAGGACCTACGAGCAGTACTTC	CASSPTDRTYEQYF
TRBV7-9	-	TRBD2	TRBJ2-7	TGTGCGTCAGAGGCGGGAGGGCTTCCGTACGAGCAGTACTTC	CASEAGGLPYEQYF
TRBV7-2	-	TRBD1	TRBJ2-3	TGTGCCAGCAGCCCCTCGACAGGGTTGGATACGCAGTATTTT	CASSPSTGLDTQYF
TRBV19	-	-	TRBJ1-2	TGTGCCAGTAGACAGGGAGGATCCGGGGGCTACACCTTC	CASRQGGSGGYTF
TRBV7-9	-	-	TRBJ2-3	TGTGCCAGCAGCGAACAAGGCACAGATACGCAGTATTTT	CASSEQGTDTQYF
TRBV7-9	-	-	TRBJ2-7	TGTGCCAGCAGCCCCCCGGACCTTTACGAGCAGTACTTC	CASSPPDLYEQYF
TRBV19	-	-	TRBJ2-1	TGTGCCAGTATCCCAACTAGCAGCGGATACAATGAGCAGTTCTTC	CASIPTSSGYNEQFF
TRBV10-3	-	TRBD2	TRBJ2-7	TGTACCATCAGGGGGACTAGCGGCGATTCCTACGAGCAGTACTTC	CTIRGTSGDSYEQYF
TRBV7-6	-	TRBD1	TRBJ2-7	TGTGCCAGCAGCCAGAGACAGGGGGCCAACGAGCAGTACTTC	CASSQRQGANEQYF
TRBV27	-	-	TRBJ2-1	TGTGCCAGCAGTTCCCCCTTCGGTGGCCAAAATGAGCAGTTCTTC	CASSSPFGGQNEQFF
TRBV18	once	-	TRBJ2-7	TGTGCCAGCTCATCCCAAGTTACCGAGCAGTACTTC	CASSSQVTEQYF
TRBV9	once	-	TRBJ2-1	TGTGCCAGCAGCGTCCGGGGACCGGACAATGAGCAGTTCTTC	CASSVRGPDNEQFF
TRBV5-1	-	TRBD2	TRBJ2-7	TGCGCCAGCAGCTCTAGCGGCCTCTCCTACGAGCAGTACTTC	CASSSSGLSYEQYF
TRBV19	-	-	TRBJ2-7	TGTGCCAGTAGTCCTAAATTCGGCTACGAGCAGTACTTC	CASSPKFGYEQYF
TRBV5-8	-	-	TRBJ1-2	TGTGCCAGCAGCGGTGACACCGGGAAATTATATGGCTACACCTTC	CASSGDTGKLYGYTF
TRBV9	-	-	TRBJ1-6	TGTGCCAGCAGCGTAGGGGGAACGGATAATTCACCCCTCCACTTT	CASSVGGTDNSPLHF
TRBV20-1	once	TRBD2	TRBJ2-7	TGCAGTGCTACACTAGCGGAGCAGTACTTC	CSATLAEQYF
TRBV11-2	once	-	TRBJ2-1	TGTGCCAGCAGCTCCGGGGGCAATGAGCAGTTCTTC	CASSSGGNEQFF
TRBV4-3	-	TRBD2	TRBJ2-2	TGCGCCAGCAGCCAAGTGGGACTAGCGGCAGCCGTGGAGCTGTTTTTT	CASSQVGLAAAVELFF
TRBV29-1	-	-	TRBJ2-4	TGCAGCGTTGAGGTGGTGGGGGCAGCCAAAAACATTCAGTACTTC	CSVEVVGAAKNIQYF
TRBV29-1	-	TRBD1	TRBJ2-7	TGCAGCGTTGTGGATGGGGACAGGGTATCCTACGAGCAGTACTTC	CSVVDGDRVSYEQYF
TRBV6-1	-	-	TRBJ2-5	TGTGCCAGCAGTGAATTCTACATTACCACAATCGCGGGAGAGACCCAGTACTTC	CASSEFYITTIAGETQYF
TRBV5-5	-	-	TRBJ1-2	TGTGCCAGCAGCAACGCGACAGTAAACCTCTACTATGGCTACACCTTC	CASSNATVNLYYGYTF
TRBV5-4	-	TRBD2	TRBJ2-2	TGTGCCAGCAGCTTGGTGGGCACGACTAGCGGGAACAGGATCGGGGAGCTGTTTTTT	CASSLVGTTSGNRIGELFF
TRBV14	-	TRBD2	TRBJ2-1	TGTGCCACCAGGGCTAGCGGGATTGGATTCGCCTACAATGAGCAGTTCTTC	CATRASGIGFAYNEQFF
TRBV11-3	-	-	TRBJ2-1	TGTGCCAGCAGCTCCAATCCGGACAGCGGGGACGCGCAGTTCTTC	CASSSNPDSGDAQFF
TRBV4-3	-	TRBD2	TRBJ2-4	TGCGCCAGCAGCCAACTGCGGGAGGCGATGAACATTCAGTACTTC	CASSQLREAMNIQYF
TRBV28	-	TRBD2	TRBJ2-7	TGTGCCAGCAGTTTAGCCGAGGGACTAGCGGGAGTTGTATCCTACGAGCAGTACTTC	CASSLAEGLAGVVSYEQYF
TRBV19	-	TRBD2	TRBJ2-1	TGTGCCAGTTCAAGGGAACTAGCGGGAGGAGAGCAGTTCTTC	CASSRELAGGEQFF
TRBV10-3	-	-	TRBJ1-5	TGTGCCATCAGTGACCAGGGACAGCCCCAGCATTTT	CAISDQGQPQHF
TRBV4-1	-	-	TRBJ1-5	TGCGCCAGCAGCCAAGGAGGTACGGGGCAGCCCCAGCATTTT	CASSQGGTGQPQHF
TRBV29-1	-	-	TRBJ2-5	TGCAGCGTTGAGGGCAGGGGTAACCAAGAGACCCAGTACTTC	CSVEGRGNQETQYF
TRBV27	-	TRBD1	TRBJ1-2	TGTGCCAGCACCTCCGGGACAGGGATTGGCTACACCTTC	CASTSGTGIGYTF
TRBV4-1	-	TRBD1	TRBJ2-1	TGCGCCAGCAGGCAACCGGGACAGGGGATTGAGCAGTTCTTC	CASRQPGQGIEQFF